The rows below give T cell receptor beta chains drawn from one sample of a study of blood T cells in healthy people across ages. TCRdb analysed the 5' RACE reads with MiXCR anew, one entry per CDR3 protein. The table includes some 750,000 distinct CDR3 sequences, approximately 21% detected once. The sequenced material came from blood. The receptors were gathered from a man between 70 and 80 years old in good health. The CDR3 runs from the conserved cysteine through the conserved F or W. D genes are given only for firm matches. Part of the rows lack a size; the others show once, few, many or a class for expanded clones.

v_call	d_call	clone_size	j_call	cdr3_nt	cdr3_aa
TRBV14	TRBD2	.	TRBJ2-3	TGTGCCAGCAGTTTCTGGCGGGAGGCAGATACGCAGTATTTT	CASSFWREADTQYF
TRBV6-5	.	few	TRBJ2-7	TGTGCCGGCAGTTACGACAGCGCCTACGAGCAGTACTTC	CAGSYDSAYEQYF
TRBV12-3/TRBV12-4	TRBD2	few	TRBJ2-7	TGTGCCAGCAGTTTTCGGACTAGATCTGGCGAGCAGTACTTC	CASSFRTRSGEQYF
TRBV3-1	.	many	TRBJ2-1	TGTGCCAGCAACCGTGGCGGCAATGAGCAGTTCTTC	CASNRGGNEQFF
TRBV5-1	TRBD2	.	TRBJ2-1	TGCGCCAGCAGCTTGGCCCGGGGGGGCCTCTCTTACAATGAGCAGTTCTTC	CASSLARGGLSYNEQFF
TRBV3-1	.	.	TRBJ2-4	TGTGCCAGCAGCCAACTCGGAGGACCCAAAAACATTCAGTACTTC	CASSQLGGPKNIQYF
TRBV12-3/TRBV12-4	.	.	TRBJ1-5	TGTGCCAGCAGTCCCGGGACTTTTCTCGTTGACAATCAGCCCCAGCATTTT	CASSPGTFLVDNQPQHF
TRBV10-2	.	.	TRBJ2-3	TGCGCCAGCAGTGTTGGAGTCAGGGGTGCAGATACGCAGTATTTT	CASSVGVRGADTQYF
TRBV12-3/TRBV12-4	.	.	TRBJ1-1	TGTGCCAGCACTCGACGAACAGGGAACACTGAAGCTTTCTTT	CASTRRTGNTEAFF
TRBV12-3/TRBV12-4	TRBD2	many	TRBJ2-5	TGTGCCAGCAGGGGTACTAGCGGGCAAGAGACCCAGTACTTC	CASRGTSGQETQYF
TRBV6-1	.	many	TRBJ2-7	TGTGCCAGCAGTGACAGGGGACCCTACGAGCAGTACTTC	CASSDRGPYEQYF
TRBV30	.	.	TRBJ1-4	TGTGCCTGGAGTGGTCGGGAGGGTGAAAAACTGTTTTTT	CAWSGREGEKLFF
TRBV29-1	.	.	TRBJ2-1	TGCAGCGTTGAAGGGGTTGGCTACAATGAGCAGTTCTTC	CSVEGVGYNEQFF
TRBV29-1	TRBD2	few	TRBJ2-3	TGTACTAGCGGCACAGATACGCAGTATTTT	CTSGTDTQYF
TRBV24-1	TRBD2	.	TRBJ2-1	TGTGCCACCAGTGATTTGAGGCTAGCGGGAAACAATGAGCAGTTCTTC	CATSDLRLAGNNEQFF
TRBV6-1	TRBD2	.	TRBJ2-1	TGTGCCAGCAGTGAAGGGACTAGCCCCGTTTACAATGAGCAGTTCTTC	CASSEGTSPVYNEQFF
TRBV20-1	TRBD1	.	TRBJ2-7	TGCAGTGCTAGAACCGCCGGGACAGGGGCTATCTACGAGCAGTACTTC	CSARTAGTGAIYEQYF
TRBV6-6	.	.	TRBJ2-5	TGTGCCAGCAGTTATTCCGAGAGTGAGCAGTACTTC	CASSYSESEQYF
TRBV28	TRBD2	.	TRBJ2-3	TGTGCCAGCAGTTTGTGGACTAGCGGCACAGATACGCAGTATTTT	CASSLWTSGTDTQYF
TRBV9	.	.	TRBJ1-2	TGTGCCAGCAGCGTAGCAGGGTCAGGTACTAACTATGGCTACACCTTC	CASSVAGSGTNYGYTF
TRBV7-2	.	once	TRBJ2-1	TGTGCCAGCAGCTTAGTAGTCGGGACTGTCTCCTACAATGAGCAGTTCTTC	CASSLVVGTVSYNEQFF
TRBV3-1	.	few	TRBJ2-3	TGTGCCAGCAGCCAAAACTCCCGGGGGGCCACAGATACGCAGTATTTT	CASSQNSRGATDTQYF
TRBV13	TRBD2	few	TRBJ2-3	TGTGCCAGCAGCCCTAACGGGGGGGCCCAGGATACGCAGTATTTT	CASSPNGGAQDTQYF
TRBV19	.	many	TRBJ1-5	TGTGCCAGTAGTGTGACAGTCAATCAGCCCCAGCATTTT	CASSVTVNQPQHF
TRBV19	TRBD2	few	TRBJ2-3	TGTGCCAGTAGTATAACTAGCGGGGAATATACGCAGTATTTT	CASSITSGEYTQYF
TRBV3-1	TRBD2	few	TRBJ2-1	TGTGCCAGCAGCCAAGTAAGCGGGATACCAAGGCCGTCTGAGCAGTTCTTC	CASSQVSGIPRPSEQFF
TRBV20-1	TRBD2	few	TRBJ2-3	TGCAGTGCTAGAGATACTGGCGGGGGGATCGCAGATACGCAGTATTTT	CSARDTGGGIADTQYF
TRBV24-1	TRBD1	few	TRBJ2-1	TGTGCCACCAGTGAGGCTTGGGTGACAGGGGGCCTCTACAATGAGCAGTTCTTC	CATSEAWVTGGLYNEQFF